Listed below are T cell receptor beta chains from one sample, sequenced in a study of T cells in localized non-small cell lung cancer. Data came from immunoSEQ multiplex PCR; TCRdb stores just in-frame clones and leaves some out. The data show roughly 48,000 clones, with around three quarters seen just once and about 4% held by the top ten. Source: PBMCs, taken before any cancer treatment. Receptors were obtained from a woman between 35 and 70 years old with stage II lung adenocarcinoma. The CDR3 runs from the conserved cysteine through the conserved F or W. Each record gives: D gene, clone size, V gene, J gene, CDR3 protein, CDR3 DNA. The D gene is left open where the match is weak. Some rows mark clone size as missing; the rest say once, few, many or name a class of expanded clone.

-	-	TRBV18	TRBJ1-5	CASSPGQGQPQHF	TGTGCCAGCTCACCAGGACAAGGGCAGCCCCAGCATTTT
-	-	TRBV27	TRBJ1-5	CASSLSTGGNQPQHF	TGTGCCAGCAGTTTATCGACTGGAGGCAATCAGCCCCAGCATTTT
-	-	TRBV6-1	TRBJ1-1	CASSGLFLANTEAFF	TGTGCCAGCAGTGGTTTGTTCCTGGCGAACACTGAAGCTTTCTTT
TRBD2	-	TRBV7-8	TRBJ2-3	CATSERTSGGVFTDTQYF	TGTGCCACCTCCGAACGGACTAGCGGGGGGGTATTCACAGATACGCAGTATTTT
TRBD2	-	TRBV28	TRBJ2-3	CASRAGVNTDTQYF	TGTGCCAGCAGAGCGGGGGTGAACACAGATACGCAGTATTTT
-	-	TRBV5-1	TRBJ2-2	CASRDRTYTGELFF	TGCGCCAGCAGGGACAGAACCTACACCGGGGAGCTGTTTTTT
-	-	TRBV7-9	TRBJ2-3	CASSLVGGGTDTQYF	TGTGCCAGCAGCTTAGTGGGTGGTGGGACAGATACGCAGTATTTT
TRBD1	few	TRBV2	TRBJ1-1	CASSSEQGGTEAFF	TGTGCCAGCAGCTCCGAACAGGGGGGGACTGAAGCTTTCTTT
-	-	TRBV7-7	TRBJ2-3	CASSQGHSGDTQYF	TGTGCTAGCAGCCAGGGACACTCGGGAGATACGCAGTATTTT
-	-	TRBV7-9	TRBJ2-7	CASSITAYEQYF	TGTGCCAGCAGCATCACGGCCTACGAGCAGTACTTC
-	-	TRBV4-3	TRBJ1-4	CASSQWSEGRLFF	TGCGCCAGCAGCCAATGGTCCGAAGGTCGACTGTTTTTT
-	few	TRBV7-9	TRBJ1-2	CASTDRRENYGYTF	TGTGCCAGCACTGACAGACGGGAGAACTATGGCTACACCTTC
-	-	TRBV7-9	TRBJ1-5	CASSPGGPTPQHF	TGTGCCAGCAGCCCGGGAGGGCCGACGCCCCAGCATTTT
TRBD1	-	TRBV30	TRBJ2-7	CAWRTGPEQYF	TGTGCCTGGAGGACAGGGCCTGAGCAGTACTTC
-	-	TRBV5-6	TRBJ1-5	CASSLGRNNQPQHF	TGTGCCAGCAGCTTGGGCAGGAACAATCAGCCCCAGCATTTT
TRBD2	-	TRBV6-1	TRBJ2-3	CASSDSGGADTQYF	TGTGCCAGCAGTGACAGCGGGGGGGCGGATACGCAGTATTTT
-	-	TRBV30	TRBJ2-1	CAWSDQPPYNEQFF	TGTGCCTGGAGTGACCAGCCCCCCTACAATGAGCAGTTCTTC
-	-	TRBV7-9	TRBJ1-1	CASSLGASYTEAFF	TGTGCCAGCAGCTTAGGGGCCTCATACACTGAAGCTTTCTTT
TRBD1	few	TRBV11-2	TRBJ1-4	CASSLQGAEKLFF	TGTGCCAGCAGCTTACAGGGGGCTGAAAAACTGTTTTTT
-	-	TRBV5-6	TRBJ1-5	CASSRWRRTNQPQHF	TGTGCCAGCAGCCGGTGGAGGAGGACCAATCAGCCCCAGCATTTT
-	-	TRBV5-6	TRBJ1-4	CASSLGGGVREKLFF	TGTGCCAGCAGCTTGGGGGGAGGTGTACGTGAAAAACTGTTTTTT
TRBD2	-	TRBV7-2	TRBJ2-5	CASSLAPLGLAGAETQYF	TGTGCCAGCAGCTTAGCTCCCCTGGGACTAGCGGGGGCGGAGACCCAGTACTTC
-	-	TRBV5-1	TRBJ2-7	CASSLTKYEQYF	TGCGCCAGCAGCTTGACGAAATACGAGCAGTACTTC
-	-	TRBV7-2	TRBJ2-3	CASSEDSLGSYTDTQYF	TGTGCCAGCAGCGAAGACTCCTTAGGGTCTTACACAGATACGCAGTATTTT
-	few	TRBV4-3	TRBJ1-2	CASSQDYGGYYGYTF	TGCGCCAGCAGCCAAGACTACGGAGGATACTATGGCTACACCTTC
-	-	TRBV7-9	TRBJ1-4	CASSRLGTNEKLFF	TGTGCCAGCAGCCGATTGGGAACTAATGAAAAACTGTTTTTT
-	-	TRBV7-9	TRBJ2-7	CASSLAPGKGYEQYF	TGTGCCAGCAGCTTAGCTCCGGGGAAGGGCTACGAGCAGTACTTC
-	-	TRBV9	TRBJ2-5	CASSVGSREQETQYF	TGTGCCAGCAGCGTAGGCTCCAGGGAACAAGAGACCCAGTACTTC
-	-	TRBV6-5	TRBJ1-1	CASSLFLGGNTEAFF	TGTGCCAGCAGCCTGTTCTTGGGAGGAAACACTGAAGCTTTCTTT
-	-	TRBV19	TRBJ2-2	CASSTTGLGTGELFF	TGTGCCAGTAGTACCACAGGGCTTGGAACCGGGGAGCTGTTTTTT
-	-	TRBV10-1	TRBJ1-3	CASILGFCSGNTIYF	TGCGCCAGCATACTCGGATTTTGCTCTGGAAACACCATATATTTT
-	-	TRBV5-1	TRBJ2-2	CASSLGPSGTGELFF	TGCGCCAGCAGCTTAGGACCTTCGGGCACCGGGGAGCTGTTTTTT
TRBD1	-	TRBV7-9	TRBJ1-1	CASSLASQGGTEAFF	TGTGCCAGCAGCTTAGCCTCCCAGGGGGGAACTGAAGCTTTCTTT
-	few	TRBV5-1	TRBJ2-7	CASNPNSLGGPTYEQYF	TGCGCCAGCAATCCGAATTCGCTTGGGGGTCCAACCTACGAGCAGTACTTC
TRBD1	-	TRBV5-6	TRBJ1-2	CASSFVPGQGANGYTF	TGTGCCAGCAGCTTCGTCCCGGGACAGGGGGCTAATGGCTACACCTTC
TRBD1	-	TRBV7-3	TRBJ2-7	CASSSTGQRPSYEQYF	TGTGCCAGCAGCAGTACGGGACAGCGGCCCTCCTACGAGCAGTACTTC
-	-	TRBV13	TRBJ1-1	CASSVGPNTEAFF	TGTGCCAGCAGCGTGGGCCCGAACACTGAAGCTTTCTTT
-	-	TRBV5-4	TRBJ2-7	CASSSRDGSYEQYF	TGTGCCAGCAGCTCGAGGGACGGCTCCTACGAGCAGTACTTC
-	once	TRBV29-1	TRBJ1-2	CSVEGRGRNYGYTF	TGCAGCGTTGAAGGGAGAGGGCGCAACTATGGCTACACCTTC
-	-	TRBV10-2	TRBJ2-1	CASSDPGRGEQFF	TGCGCCAGCAGTGATCCGGGACGGGGTGAGCAGTTCTTC